The 12 T cell receptor beta chains in this list originate from one sample, sequenced in a study of shared clonotypes between healthy human individuals (TCRdb year 2020). The method was the immunoSEQ multiplex PCR assay. TCRdb mirrors the immuneACCESS table, restricted to in-frame sequences. Some clones are absent from its copies; in checked studies, under half trace to an unresolved V gene, and the reason for the others is unknown. Present in this sample are about 460,000 clones, more than 70% of which were seen just once. 12% of the sample is held by the ten biggest clonotypes. Sample: PBMCs. Receptors were obtained from a woman in her thirties or forties in good health. Some clones in this sample may be carry-over from other donors' samples.

The genes are TRBV30 and TRBJ1-5, with unresolved D. The CDR3 contains 12 residues. Germline CDR1 and CDR2: GTSNPN and SVGIG (reference sequence). V lost 5 bases and J 2 bases, leaving 7 bases between the germline ends. This chain's CDR3 is CAWGGGNQPQHF. The CDR3 region has the DNA TGTGCCTGGGGCGGGGGCAATCAGCCCCAGCATTTT.

The chain uses TRBV6-6 and TRBJ2-1; no definite D call. CDR1 and CDR2 (germline): MNHNY, SVGAGI (reference sequence). With 6 bases removed from V and 9 bases from J, the gap between germline ends came to 9 bases. This CDR3 contains 11 residues. This CDR3 reads CASRKGAEQFF. The CDR3 region has the DNA TGTGCCAGCAGAAAAGGAGCTGAGCAGTTCTTC.

The rearrangement uses TRBV27 and TRBJ1-2; 7 bases match TRBD1. This CDR3 contains 13 residues. Germline CDR1 is MNHEY and CDR2 is SMNVEV (reference sequence). Germline trimming cut 5 bases from V and 4 bases from J; bases unmatched to any gene: 4. CDR3: CASSTRQGYGYTF. CDR3 nucleotide sequence: TGTGCCAGCAGTACGAGACAGGGCTATGGCTACACCTTC.

Here the CDR3 reads CASRGTGGGETQYF. Written as DNA, the CDR3 is TGTGCCAGCCGCGGGACAGGGGGCGGGGAGACCCAGTACTTC. The gene calls are TRBV6-6 and TRBJ2-5; TRBD1 agrees at 12 bases. There are 14 residues in the CDR3. The junction had 6 bases not matched to a gene; V was cut back by 8 bases and J by 5 bases. Germline V gene lookup returns CDR1 MNHNY and CDR2 SVGAGI (reference sequence).

This rearrangement joins TRBV13 to TRBJ1-4; 8 nucleotides line up with TRBD1. The CDR3 covers 14 residues. The trim removed 5 bases at V and 7 bases at J, leaving 6 bases unmatched. Germline V gene lookup returns CDR1 PRHDT and CDR2 FYEKMQ (reference sequence). The chain's CDR3 is CASSQQGAVEKLFF. CDR3 coding DNA: TGTGCCAGCAGCCAGCAGGGGGCGGTTGAAAAACTGTTTTTT.

In regard to this clone: Different DNA sequences within this sample yield the same CDR3. Written as DNA, the CDR3 is TGTGCCAGCAGCTTAGATAGGAATCAGCCCCAGCATTTT. It yields the protein CASSLDRNQPQHF. The genes are TRBV7-2 and TRBJ1-5; D is unclear. Trimming shortened V by 1 base and J by 4 bases, and 5 bases separated the two germline ends. CDR1 SGHTA and CDR2 FQGNSA come from the germline V gene. The length of the CDR3 is 13 residues.

The V call is TRBV18, the J call TRBJ1-1; a possible D gene is TRBD1 (5 bases). Trimming stripped 3 bases from V and 1 base from J, with 6 bases between. Germline loops: CDR1 KGHSH, CDR2 LQKENI. The CDR3 spans 13 residues. The CDR3 nucleotides read TGTGCCAGCTCACCGGACACGAACACTGAAGCTTTCTTT. This gives the protein CASSPDTNTEAFF.

A note on this clone: It is likely a read error: a sequence one base away is far more abundant. The V gene is TRBV30, the J gene TRBJ1-1; unclear D gene. V lost 5 bases to trimming and J lost 0 bases, with 10 bases between them. Germline V gives CDR1 GTSNPN, CDR2 SVGIG (reference sequence). The CDR3 consists of 13 residues. The CDR3 loop is CAWEGTMNTEAFF. The CDR3 nucleotides are TGTGCCTGGGAGGGAACCATGAACACTGAAGCTTTCTTT.

The V call is TRBV10-3, the J call TRBJ2-7; D call uncertain. Germline CDR1 reads ENHRY; CDR2 reads SYGVKD. The V gene lost 4 bases and the J gene lost 2 bases, with 12 bases spanning the gap. CDR3 length equals 14 residues. The CDR3, as DNA: TGTGCCATCAGTGGGATCGGCGGACCCTACGAGCAGTACTTC. The encoded protein is CAISGIGGPYEQYF.

This clone was counted many times. The V gene is TRBV11-3, the J gene TRBJ2-1; D unresolved. Deletions cut 0 bases from V and 9 bases from J, with 12 bases between. Looked up from germline, CDR1 is SGHNT and CDR2 is YENEEA. The CDR3 is 14 amino acids. The CDR3 reads CASSLDQKGGEQFF. For the CDR3, the DNA is TGTGCCAGCAGCTTAGATCAAAAGGGCGGTGAGCAGTTCTTC. The full variable domain, with the rest looked up from reference TRBV11-3 and TRBJ2-1, is EAGVVQSPRYKIIEKKQPVAFWCNPISGHNTLYWYLQNLGQGPELLIRYENEEAVDDSQLPKDRFSAERLKGVDSTLKIQPAELGDSAVYLCASSLDQKGGEQFFGPGTRLTVL.

The J gene is TRBJ2-7, the V gene TRBV30, with a tentative D call TRBD2 (6 bases). This CDR3 has 17 residues. The germline CDR1 and CDR2 sequences are GTSNPN and SVGIG (reference sequence). V shed 2 bases and J shed 3 bases, with 23 bases lying between them. The CDR3 DNA reads TGTGCCTGGAGTTTGGGCCTACCCGGGACTCTCTTCTACGAGCAGTACTTC. Its protein is CAWSLGLPGTLFYEQYF. Complete variable domain (other parts from reference TRBV30 and TRBJ2-7): SQTIHQWPATLVQPVGSPLSLECTVEGTSNPNLYWYRQAAGRGLQLLFYSVGIGQISSEVPQNLSASRPQDRQFILSSKKLLLSDSGFYLCAWSLGLPGTLFYEQYFGPGTRLTVT.

V gene TRBV6-5 combines with J gene TRBJ2-7; tentative D call: TRBD2 (6 bases). The CDR3 length is 13 residues. Germline loops: CDR1 MNHEY, CDR2 SVGAGI. The germline V and J ends were trimmed by 8 bases and 3 bases, with 14 bases remaining between them. In nucleotides, the CDR3 is TGTGCCAGCGGAGGGCCGGGGCTCTACGAGCAGTACTTC. This sequence encodes CASGGPGLYEQYF.